These T cell receptor beta chains were read from a single sample in a study of OX40 agonist ivuxolimab in advanced cancers. The assay was immunoSEQ multiplex PCR, and TCRdb's table has in-frame clones only and misses some. The data show 35,000 to 55,000 clones, roughly 89% seen once. This specimen consisted of CD4+ or CD8+ T cells sorted from blood, obtained in a trial of the OX40 agonist ivuxolimab. The receptors were sampled from an adult with an advanced solid tumor such as melanoma, head and neck, liver or kidney cancer. Both conserved end residues are part of each CDR3. A D gene is named only where the DNA matches it firmly. Size values are once, few and many counts, or a class for expanded clones, and some rows have none.

V gene	J gene	D gene	clone size	CDR3 DNA	CDR3 protein
TRBV2	TRBJ1-5	TRBD1	.	TGTGCCAGCAGGACAGGGGCTAATCAGCCCCAGCATTTT	CASRTGANQPQHF
TRBV28	TRBJ2-7	TRBD2	.	TGTGCCAGCACCGATGCGGGGGACTACTACGAGCAGTACTTC	CASTDAGDYYEQYF
TRBV5-1	TRBJ2-2	.	.	TGCGCCAGCAGCTTGGCCCAAATAGCAACCGGGGAGCTGTTTTTT	CASSLAQIATGELFF
TRBV28	TRBJ2-3	TRBD2	once	TGTGCCAGCAAGCGGGAGGTACCCACTACGCAGTATTTT	CASKREVPTTQYF
TRBV12-2	TRBJ2-5	.	.	TGTGCAAGTCGCAACCAAGAGACCCAGTACTTC	CASRNQETQYF
TRBV19	TRBJ2-7	.	few	TGTGCCAGTAGTAAGACTAATCCCTCCTACGAGCAGTACTTC	CASSKTNPSYEQYF
TRBV19	TRBJ1-5	.	few	TGTGCCAGTAGGGCAGCTCCCCAGGATCAGCCCCAGCATTTT	CASRAAPQDQPQHF
TRBV5-6	TRBJ2-1	.	once	TGTGCCAGCAGCTTGGTTGAGAAGGAGCAGTTCTTC	CASSLVEKEQFF
TRBV28	TRBJ2-7	.	.	TGTGCCAGCAGCCGCGACACTTCCTACGAGCAGTACTTC	CASSRDTSYEQYF
TRBV10-3	TRBJ2-7	TRBD1	.	TGTGCCATCAGTGAGGACAGGGCCTACGAGCAGTACTTC	CAISEDRAYEQYF
TRBV5-6	TRBJ2-7	TRBD2	.	TGTGCCAGCAGCTTGCTAGCGGGAGGGAACGAGCAGTACTTC	CASSLLAGGNEQYF
TRBV5-1	TRBJ1-3	.	.	TGCGCCAGCAGCTCCGACAGGATCTCTGGAAACACCATATATTTT	CASSSDRISGNTIYF
TRBV28	TRBJ2-7	TRBD1	few	TGTGCCAGCAGTTTATTGTGGTCGCTCGACAGGGGGCCCTACGAGCAGTACTTC	CASSLLWSLDRGPYEQYF
TRBV6-5	TRBJ2-7	.	.	TGTGCCAGCATCCAGAGTCAATACGCCTACGAGCAGTACTTC	CASIQSQYAYEQYF
TRBV19	TRBJ2-1	TRBD2	.	TGTGCCAGTAGTATAGCGGGAGGGGTTAGGGGGCAGTTCTTC	CASSIAGGVRGQFF
TRBV2	TRBJ2-3	TRBD1	.	TGTGCCAGCAGTCGGGACAGGGAAGTGTCCGATACGCAGTATTTT	CASSRDREVSDTQYF
TRBV7-3	TRBJ1-1	.	.	TGTGCCAGCAGCTTACAACAGAACGCTGAAGCTTTCTTT	CASSLQQNAEAFF
TRBV27	TRBJ1-1	.	.	TGTGCCAGCAGACCTCACGAAAAGAAAACTGAAGCTTTCTTT	CASRPHEKKTEAFF
TRBV7-2	TRBJ2-3	.	.	TGTGCCAGCACCTACTCTGCTAGCACAGATACGCAGTATTTT	CASTYSASTDTQYF
TRBV13	TRBJ2-3	.	.	TGTGCCAGCAGCTTTGGGGCTAGTGGAGATACGCAGTATTTT	CASSFGASGDTQYF
TRBV19	TRBJ2-5	.	.	TGTGCCAGTAGTATAGAAGGAGGGTCGGTGACCCAGTACTTC	CASSIEGGSVTQYF
TRBV19	TRBJ2-7	TRBD2	.	TGTGCCAGTAGTATTCGGCGGGTAACTAGCGCCGTTACCTACGAGCAGTACTTC	CASSIRRVTSAVTYEQYF
TRBV5-6	TRBJ2-7	.	hyperexpanded	TGTGCCAGCAGCTTGTCCTCGTACGAGCAGTACTTC	CASSLSSYEQYF
TRBV4-1	TRBJ2-2	TRBD1	.	TGCGCCAGCAGCCACCCCCGACAGGGAAACACCGGGGAGCTGTTTTTT	CASSHPRQGNTGELFF
TRBV5-1	TRBJ1-4	TRBD1	.	TGCGCCAGCAAGTCAGGGACAGTAGATGAAAAACTGTTTTTT	CASKSGTVDEKLFF
TRBV10-3	TRBJ2-4	.	once	TGTGCCATCAGTGAGTTCGGCAGGGGGGGCAAAAACATTCAGTACTTC	CAISEFGRGGKNIQYF
TRBV21-1	TRBJ2-5	.	.	TGTGCCAGCAGGCCGGACAGGGCTGGCCCTCAAGAGACCCAGTACTTC	CASRPDRAGPQETQYF
TRBV5-1	TRBJ1-5	.	.	TGCGCCAGCAGCTTGGGTTGGGGGCAGCCCCAGCATTTT	CASSLGWGQPQHF
TRBV27	TRBJ2-5	TRBD1	.	TGTGCCAGCAGTTTATCACCCGGGACAGGGGATCCTGGAGAGACCCAGTACTTC	CASSLSPGTGDPGETQYF
TRBV15	TRBJ1-5	.	once	TGTGCCACCAGGAGGGGTGGGGTCAATCAGCCCCAGCATTTT	CATRRGGVNQPQHF
TRBV7-2	TRBJ1-2	.	.	TGTGCCAGCAGCAAATCAGCCATAAACTATGGCTACACCTTC	CASSKSAINYGYTF
TRBV5-6	TRBJ2-7	.	.	TGTGCCAGCAGCTTGGGCGCCAACTCCTACGAGCAGTACTTC	CASSLGANSYEQYF